A single sample gave rise to the 17 T cell receptor beta chains below, sequenced in a study of cytomegalovirus exposure and HLA in healthy donors. PCR primers comprised 60 Vbeta and 13 Jbeta primers. Profiling relied on immunoSEQ multiplex PCR, and the TCRdb table lists in-frame clones only, not all of them. Of approximately 110,000 clones listed, around 67% were seen once; the top ten hold more than 4.5%. Sequencing used PBMCs. The receptors were gathered from a man in his sixties in good health and CMV-seropositive.

This clone was seen just once. CDR3 protein: CASSPRGRGSPEAFF. As DNA, the CDR3 is TGTGCCAGCAGCCCCCGGGGGAGAGGGAGTCCTGAAGCTTTCTTT. V and J are TRBV11-2 and TRBJ1-1; tentative D call: TRBD1 (5 bases). The CDR3 spans 15 residues. Trimming removed 5 bases from V and 6 bases from J, with 19 bases in between. The germline V gene encodes CDR1 SGHAT and CDR2 FQNNGV.

This chain joins TRBV2 and TRBJ1-1, with D possibly being TRBD1 (6 bases). V lost 6 bases and J lost 3, with 8 bases in between. CDR1 SNHLY and CDR2 FYNNEI come from the germline V gene. The CDR3 extends over 12 amino acids. The CDR3 spells CASSRQDTEAFF. For the CDR3, the DNA is TGTGCCAGCAGCAGACAGGACACTGAAGCTTTCTTT.

The chain has TRBV7-2 and TRBJ1-2; possible D gene TRBD1, 5 bases. The V gene lost 2 bases and the J gene lost 8 bases, with 15 bases spanning the gap. The CDR3 covers 14 residues. Germline assignment: CDR1 SGHTA and CDR2 FQGNSA. CDR3 sequence (DNA): TGTGCCAGCAGCTTATCTGGACATTATTCAGGCTACACCTTC. The encoded protein is CASSLSGHYSGYTF.

This clone appeared a single time. The V gene is TRBV28, the J gene TRBJ2-1, with 8 bases that match TRBD2. CDR3 length: 15 amino acids. Germline V gives CDR1 MDHEN, CDR2 SYDVKM. V was pared by 7 bases and J by 12 bases, with 17 bases of the junction left unmatched. This CDR3 reads CASTRGRRGEMGQFF. The DNA for the CDR3 is TGTGCCAGCACCCGGGGTCGGCGGGGGGAAATGGGGCAGTTCTTC.

This clone was seen more than once but under ten times. The chain links TRBV6-6 to TRBJ1-2; D remains ambiguous. CDR1 MNHNY and CDR2 SVGAGI come from the germline V gene (reference sequence). Trimming removed 6 bases from V and 5 bases from J, with 10 bases in between. CDR3 length: 12 amino acids. This chain's CDR3 is CASSLPSYGYTF. In DNA form, the CDR3 reads TGTGCCAGCAGCCTTCCCTCGTATGGCTACACCTTC.

J is TRBJ2-7 and V is TRBV2; D gene uncertain. The length of the CDR3 is 12 residues. CDR1 is SNHLY, CDR2 FYNNEI, per germline. Trimming stripped 6 bases from V and 2 bases from J, with 8 bases between. DNA of the CDR3: TGTGCCAGCAGCTACAGCCCCTACGAGCAGTACTTC. Protein sequence: CASSYSPYEQYF.

This clone was picked up a small number of times. The genes are TRBV27 and TRBJ2-1, with 8 bases fitting TRBD2. Per germline, CDR1 MNHEY and CDR2 SMNVEV (reference sequence). Trimming at V came to 1 base and at J to 7 bases, leaving 6 bases not matched to a gene. This CDR3 comprises 15 residues. The chain's CDR3 is CASSLFAGGPNEQFF. For the CDR3, the DNA is TGTGCCAGCAGTTTATTTGCGGGGGGACCAAATGAGCAGTTCTTC.

The chain has TRBV27 and TRBJ2-7; 13 bases fit TRBD2. The CDR3 totals 17 residues. Germline CDR1 reads MNHEY; CDR2 reads SMNVEV (reference sequence). V lost 4 bases and J lost 3; bases outside the gene matches: 9. The DNA for the CDR3 is TGTGCCAGCAGTTCCCTCCCCCGACTAGCGGGGGGCTACGAGCAGTACTTC. This codes for CASSSLPRLAGGYEQYF.

This clone has a handful of counts. This chain links TRBV7-9 with TRBJ2-7, with D tentatively TRBD2 (5 bases). The CDR3 totals 13 residues. With 3 bases removed from V and 2 bases from J, the gap between germline ends came to 8 bases. Germline CDR1 and CDR2: SEHNR and FQNEAQ (reference sequence). This CDR3 is CASSFRGTYEQYF. The CDR3, as DNA: TGTGCCAGCAGCTTCCGGGGTACCTACGAGCAGTACTTC.

V usage is TRBV4-2 and J usage is TRBJ1-5; 12 nucleotides line up with TRBD1. V gave up 3 bases and J gave up 4 bases; unmatched junction bases: 4. Looked up from germline, CDR1 is LGHNA and CDR2 is YNFKEQ. CDR3 length: 16 amino acids. CDR3 protein: CASSQGQGAQNQPQHF. The CDR3 nucleotides are TGTGCCAGCAGCCAGGGACAGGGGGCCCAGAATCAGCCCCAGCATTTT.

The genes are TRBV19 and TRBJ1-2, with 8 bases lining up with TRBD1. Germline-derived CDR1 and CDR2 are LNHDA and SQIVND (reference sequence). V was pared by 5 bases and J by 2 bases, with 10 bases of the junction left unmatched. This CDR3 spans 16 amino acids. The CDR3 loop reads CASSAWTGRRNYGYTF. For the CDR3, the DNA is TGTGCCAGTAGTGCGTGGACAGGGAGACGAAACTATGGCTACACCTTC. The full variable domain, in which reference TRBV19 and TRBJ1-2 provide the parts outside the CDR3, is DGGITQSPKYLFRKEGQNVTLSCEQNLNHDAMYWYRQDPGQGLRLIYYSQIVNDFQKGDIAEGYSVSREKKESFPLTVTSAQKNPTAFYLCASSAWTGRRNYGYTFGSGTRLTVV.

Only a few counts were recorded for this clone. J is TRBJ2-3 and V is TRBV6-1; a weak D match, TRBD2 (5 bases). This CDR3 contains 13 residues. Germline V lookup: CDR1 MNHNS, CDR2 SASEGT. V was trimmed by 3 bases and J by 8 bases, leaving 12 bases between them. The CDR3 here is CASSEDRGGTQYF. For the CDR3, the DNA is TGTGCCAGCAGTGAGGATCGGGGTGGTACGCAGTATTTT.

Here the CDR3 DNA reads TGTGCCATCAGTGCGAGGGGGCCAATCAATGAGCAGTTCTTC. Residues: CAISARGPINEQFF. The chain employs TRBV10-3 and TRBJ2-1, with 7 bases fitting TRBD1. CDR3 length: 14 residues. V lost 4 bases to trimming and J lost 6 bases; unmatched junction nucleotides: 6. CDR1 and CDR2 from the germline V gene are ENHRY and SYGVKD.

V usage is TRBV21-1 and J usage is TRBJ1-5. TRBV21-1 is termed a pseudogene. The CDR3 spans 15 residues. This CDR3 is CASSKGGYCREPQHF. The DNA for the CDR3 is TGTGCCAGCAGCAAAGGAGGTTACTGCCGAGAGCCCCAGCATTTT.

The V gene is TRBV5-4, the J gene TRBJ2-5, with 7 nucleotides matching TRBD1. Per germline, CDR1 SGHNT and CDR2 YYREEE (reference sequence). The junction had 4 bases not matched to a gene; V was cut back by 0 bases and J by 5 bases. This CDR3 is built from 14 residues. Here the CDR3 DNA reads TGTGCCAGCAGCTTGGCTGCAGGGGGTGAGACCCAGTACTTC. Protein product: CASSLAAGGETQYF.

This clone has more than one count but fewer than ten. This is likely a read error, given that the CDR3 carries no conserved phenylalanine or tryptophan at its end. Because the CDR3's place on the DNA is in doubt, the DNA is left out and the CDR3 is given as listed by TCRdb. The V call is TRBV29-1, the J call TRBJ2-4; TRBD1, the D gene given by the table, was not confirmed from the DNA. The CDR3 extends over 9 residues, inclusive of both ends. Germline V gene lookup returns CDR1 SQVTM and CDR2 ANQGSEA. CDR3 amino acids: CSVLLPGTG.

This clone has only one observation. A junction boundary mismatches the germline segment, possibly from a read error. The gene calls are TRBV30 and TRBJ2-1; 8 bases agree with TRBD1. This CDR3 is 11 amino acids long. The germline CDR1 and CDR2 sequences are GTSNPN and SVGIG (reference sequence). For the CDR3, the DNA is TGTGCCTGGAATCCCCCGGGACAGGTCCTCTTC. Residues: CAWNPPGQVLF.